The T cell receptor (beta chain) described here comes from a study of monozygotic twins with inflammatory bowel disease. Overall study findings and caveats: Whereas healthy co-twins had higher TCRbeta diversity (inverse Simpson), IBD patients had lower diversity. Distinguishing T cell subtypes was not possible.

TCRdb reprocessed the 5' RACE reads; each CDR3 protein has one entry and no DNA is given. Recorded here are around 410,000 distinct CDR3 sequences; the top ten clones represent around 2.4%. Germline V lookup: CDR1 DFQATT, CDR2 SNEGSKA (reference sequence). This CDR3 region has 13 residues. Points on this clonotype: Antigen: not known.

Whole-blood total RNA was extracted without T cell sorting. Source material: blood. This receptor was obtained from a human donor with ulcerative colitis or Crohn's disease, or a healthy co-twin of an affected twin (not recorded which). The chain is built from TRBV20-1 and TRBJ1-2. The CDR3 reads CSARRPSDDGYTF.